This T cell receptor beta chain originates from a study of T-cell memory formation after mild COVID-19. In germline, CDR1 is MNHEY, CDR2 SMNVEV (reference sequence). The CDR3 contains 15 residues. V lost 4 bases, J lost 2 bases, and 11 bases lay in between. TCRdb passed the 5' RACE reads through MiXCR, listing each CDR3 protein once. The data show 550,000 to 700,000 distinct CDR3 sequences, with roughly a sixth seen just once and 8.1% held by the top ten. This clonotype came up many times. Material for sequencing was PBMCs or a T cell subset sorted from them (not recorded which). This clonotype was obtained from an adult woman who had mild COVID-19 (a few samples of this study predate the infection). Cell type and time point are not known. This chain connects TRBV27 to TRBJ2-2; D unclear. The CDR3 is CASSSTGGNTGELFF. CDR3 sequence (DNA): TGTGCCAGCAGTTCGACTGGCGGCAACACCGGGGAGCTGTTTTTT.